The 20 T cell receptor beta chains below all came from one sample that was sequenced in a study of OX40 agonist ivuxolimab in advanced cancers. The assay was immunoSEQ multiplex PCR, and TCRdb's table has in-frame clones only and misses some. The sample lists about 50,000 clones, 88% occurring once. The sequences come from CD4+ or CD8+ T cells sorted from blood, collected in a trial of the OX40 agonist ivuxolimab. The receptor set was obtained from an adult with an advanced solid tumor such as melanoma, head and neck, liver or kidney cancer.

V and J are TRBV5-1 and TRBJ2-5; 8 nucleotides line up with TRBD2. This CDR3 contains 14 residues. Per the germline V gene, CDR1 is SGHRS and CDR2 is YFSETQ. V lost 3 bases to trimming and J lost 1 base; unmatched junction nucleotides: 2. CDR3 sequence: CASSSAGGQETQYF. DNA of the CDR3: TGCGCCAGCAGCTCGGCGGGGGGCCAAGAGACCCAGTACTTC.

This clone has just one count. This chain uses TRBV7-9 with TRBJ1-1; D gene uncertain. V lost 5 bases and J lost 0, with 7 bases in between. Germline CDR1 and CDR2: SEHNR and FQNEAQ (reference sequence). The CDR3 is 13 residues long. Here the CDR3 reads CASSGSMNTEAFF. The CDR3 DNA is TGTGCCAGCAGCGGATCAATGAACACTGAAGCTTTCTTT.

This chain joins TRBV6-5 and TRBJ1-2; a weak D match, TRBD1 (5 bases). V was pared by 5 bases and J by 3 bases, with 10 bases between. This CDR3 region has 13 residues. Germline V lookup: CDR1 MNHEY, CDR2 SVGAGI. The CDR3 region has the DNA TGTGCCAGCAGTACCGGGACCTACTATGGCTACACCTTC. The encoded protein is CASSTGTYYGYTF.

The DNA for the CDR3 is TGTGCCAGCAAGCTGCTAGCGGGAGAGGGCGAGCAGTACTTC. Translating it yields CASKLLAGEGEQYF. The chain combines TRBV2 with TRBJ2-7, with 10 bases that match TRBD2. This CDR3 contains 14 residues. The junction had 9 bases not matched to a gene; V was cut back by 7 bases and J by 6 bases. The germline V gene encodes CDR1 SNHLY and CDR2 FYNNEI.

The V and J genes are TRBV19 and TRBJ2-6; D is undetermined. Between the trimmed V and J ends, which lost 3 bases and 4 bases, there was a span of 4 bases. The CDR3 spans 13 residues. Germline values: CDR1 LNHDA, CDR2 SQIVND (reference sequence). This chain's CDR3 is CASSMDGANVLTF. The CDR3 nucleotides are TGTGCCAGTAGTATGGACGGGGCCAACGTCCTGACTTTC.

V and J are TRBV28 and TRBJ2-5; 7 nucleotides line up with TRBD2. Germline V gives CDR1 MDHEN, CDR2 SYDVKM. The CDR3 sequence is 15 residues long. Unmatched junction bases numbered 11, after V lost 6 bases and J lost 4 bases. The CDR3 region has the DNA TGTGCCAGCAGGTCTAGCGGAAGTCCCCGAGAGACCCAGTACTTC. Its protein is CASRSSGSPRETQYF. The whole variable domain, filled in from reference TRBV28 and TRBJ2-5, reads DVKVTQSSRYLVKRTGEKVFLECVQDMDHENMFWYRQDPGLGLRLIYFSYDVKMKEKGDIPEGYSVSREKKERFSLILESASTNQTSMYLCASRSSGSPRETQYFGPGTRLLVL.

The chain employs TRBV6-5 and TRBJ1-1; D is unclear. Germline loops: CDR1 MNHEY, CDR2 SVGAGI. The CDR3 is made up of 13 amino acids. V lost 5 bases and J 1 base, leaving 8 bases between the germline ends. As DNA, the CDR3 is TGTGCCAGCAGTCGTTCACCGAACACTGAAGCTTTCTTT. Protein: CASSRSPNTEAFF.

The rearrangement uses TRBV28 and TRBJ2-5, with D possibly called TRBD1 or TRBD2 (5 bases each). V lost 7 bases, J lost 0 bases, and 12 bases lay in between. The germline V gene encodes CDR1 MDHEN and CDR2 SYDVKM. The CDR3 has 14 amino acids. The CDR3 DNA reads TGTGCCAGCAATTGGGACCCCTACCAAGAGACCCAGTACTTC. Translation: CASNWDPYQETQYF. The whole variable domain, remainder taken from reference TRBV28 and TRBJ2-5, is DVKVTQSSRYLVKRTGEKVFLECVQDMDHENMFWYRQDPGLGLRLIYFSYDVKMKEKGDIPEGYSVSREKKERFSLILESASTNQTSMYLCASNWDPYQETQYFGPGTRLLVL.

This chain connects TRBV5-4 to TRBJ2-7, with 11 positions matching TRBD2. J was trimmed by 2 bases and V by 4 bases; bases with no gene match: 5. The CDR3 consists of 15 residues. CDR1 is SGHNT and CDR2 is YYREEE in the germline V gene (reference sequence). The DNA for the CDR3 is TGTGCCAGCAGCCCGACTAGCGGGGCCGCCTACGAGCAGTACTTC. This codes for CASSPTSGAAYEQYF.

The genes are TRBV28 and TRBJ1-2; perhaps TRBD1 as D (5 bases). Trimming took 3 bases from V and 4 from J, leaving 24 bases between them. CDR1 and CDR2 from the germline V gene are MDHEN and SYDVKM. The CDR3 sequence is 18 residues long. CDR3: CASSFSLVSGPDGYGYTF. The DNA of the CDR3 is TGTGCCAGCAGTTTTAGTCTAGTCTCGGGGCCAGACGGCTATGGCTACACCTTC.

The gene calls are TRBV4-1 and TRBJ2-3; 10 bases line up with TRBD2. Germline V gene data show CDR1 as MGHRA and CDR2 as YSYEKL. V shed 2 bases, J shed 2 bases, and the junction held 4 bases outside the gene matches. The CDR3 is 16 amino acids. CDR3 loop: CASSQRTSGYTDTQYF. DNA of the CDR3: TGCGCCAGCAGCCAACGGACTAGCGGTTACACAGATACGCAGTATTTT.

The V gene is TRBV11-3, the J gene TRBJ1-2; D is undetermined. The germline V gene encodes CDR1 SGHNT and CDR2 YENEEA. The CDR3 is 14 amino acids. Trimming took off 0 bases at V and 2 bases at J, with 7 bases between the two ends. In DNA, the CDR3 is TGTGCCAGCAGCTTAGATGTGCCAAACTATGGCTACACCTTC. Translating gives CASSLDVPNYGYTF.

The V gene is TRBV5-1, the J gene TRBJ2-7; D might be TRBD1 (6 bases). There are 14 residues in the CDR3. V lost 3 bases and J 0 bases, leaving 10 bases between the germline ends. Per germline, CDR1 SGHRS and CDR2 YFSETQ. The DNA for the CDR3 is TGCGCCAGCAGCTGGACAGCGACCTCCTACGAGCAGTACTTC. Protein product: CASSWTATSYEQYF.

The genes are TRBV4-3 and TRBJ1-1; the match to TRBD1 covers 8 bases. The V gene's germline CDR1 is LGHNA and CDR2 YSLEER. The CDR3 totals 16 residues. V gave up 1 base and J gave up 0 bases; unmatched junction bases: 4. CDR3 protein: CASSQGTGYMNTEAFF. In nucleotides, the CDR3 is TGCGCCAGCAGCCAAGGGACAGGGTACATGAACACTGAAGCTTTCTTT.

This clone came up once. J is TRBJ1-2 and V is TRBV7-8; D may be TRBD1 (6 bases). From germline, CDR1 is SGHVS and CDR2 FQNEAQ. The CDR3 length is 13 residues. V lost 5 bases and J lost 6, with 13 bases in between. The CDR3 protein is CASSRGGAHGYTF. CDR3 coding DNA: TGTGCCAGCAGCCGAGGGGGGGCGCATGGCTACACCTTC.

The V and J genes are TRBV6-6 and TRBJ2-5; 11 bases agree with TRBD2. Germline loops: CDR1 MNHNY, CDR2 SVGAGI (reference sequence). V shed 6 bases and J 4 bases; nucleotides not matched to a gene: 7. The CDR3 runs 15 residues. CDR3 in DNA: TGTGCCAGCAGCAAACTAGCGGGAGATGGAGAGACCCAGTACTTC. Translating gives CASSKLAGDGETQYF.

This chain links TRBV28 with TRBJ1-5; 12 nucleotides agree with TRBD1. The CDR3 runs to 17 residues. V trimming: 11 bases; J trimming: 1 base; junction bases outside the gene matches: 12. Germline V gene data show CDR1 as MDHEN and CDR2 as SYDVKM. The CDR3 DNA sequence: TGTGCCGGTACCCCGGGACAGGGGGCGTGGAGCAATCAGCCCCAGCATTTT. Its translation is CAGTPGQGAWSNQPQHF.

The V call is TRBV7-9, the J call TRBJ2-7, with a weak D call TRBD1 (6 bases). Deletions cut 5 bases from V and 9 bases from J, with 20 bases between. The germline V gene has CDR1 SEHNR and CDR2 FQNEAQ (reference sequence). The length of the CDR3 is 14 residues. CDR3 DNA sequence: TGTGCCAGCAGCGCCTTAGCACCGGACAGCCGGCAGTACTTC. Amino acids: CASSALAPDSRQYF.

The chain couples TRBV7-2 to TRBJ2-3; D might be TRBD1 (6 bases). Trimming removed 1 base from V and 10 bases from J, with 15 bases in between. Germline CDR1 SGHTA, CDR2 FQGNSA. The CDR3 contains 14 residues. The CDR3 sequence: CASSLGLKGDAQYF. The CDR3 bases are TGTGCCAGCAGCTTAGGACTTAAGGGGGACGCGCAGTATTTT.

The rearrangement links TRBV5-6 to TRBJ1-2; D unresolved. Germline assignment: CDR1 SGHDT and CDR2 YYEEEE. The CDR3 contains 12 residues. Trimming took off 4 bases at V and 2 bases at J, with 6 bases between the two ends. In nucleotides, the CDR3 is TGTGCCAGCAGCCCGGGAAACTATGGCTACACCTTC. Translation: CASSPGNYGYTF.